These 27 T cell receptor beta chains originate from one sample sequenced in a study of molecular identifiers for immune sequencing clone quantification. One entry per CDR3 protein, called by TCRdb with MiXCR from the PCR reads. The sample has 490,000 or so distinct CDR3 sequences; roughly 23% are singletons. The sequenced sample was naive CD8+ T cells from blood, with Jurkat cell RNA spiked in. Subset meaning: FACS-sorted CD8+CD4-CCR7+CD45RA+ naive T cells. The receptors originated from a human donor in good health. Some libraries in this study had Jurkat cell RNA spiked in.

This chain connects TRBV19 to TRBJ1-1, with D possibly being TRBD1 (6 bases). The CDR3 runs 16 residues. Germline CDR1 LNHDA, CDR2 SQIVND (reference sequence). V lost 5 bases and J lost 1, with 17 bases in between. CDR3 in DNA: TGTGCCAGTAGTCCCCGGACAGTGAAGAGGAACACTGAAGCTTTCTTT. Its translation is CASSPRTVKRNTEAFF.

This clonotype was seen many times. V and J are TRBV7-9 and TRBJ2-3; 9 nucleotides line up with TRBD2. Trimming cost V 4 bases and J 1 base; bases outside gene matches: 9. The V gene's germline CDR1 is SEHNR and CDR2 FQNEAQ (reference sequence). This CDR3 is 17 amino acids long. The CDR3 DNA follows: TGTGCCAGCAGCTCCGAGGTAGCGGGGGCCCGCACAGATACGCAGTATTTT. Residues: CASSSEVAGARTDTQYF.

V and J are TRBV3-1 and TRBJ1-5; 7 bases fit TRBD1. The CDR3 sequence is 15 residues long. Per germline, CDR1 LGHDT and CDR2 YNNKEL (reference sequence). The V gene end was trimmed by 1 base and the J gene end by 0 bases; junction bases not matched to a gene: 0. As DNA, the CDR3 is TGTGCCAGCAGCCAAGCAGGGGGTAGCAATCAGCCCCAGCATTTT. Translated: CASSQAGGSNQPQHF.

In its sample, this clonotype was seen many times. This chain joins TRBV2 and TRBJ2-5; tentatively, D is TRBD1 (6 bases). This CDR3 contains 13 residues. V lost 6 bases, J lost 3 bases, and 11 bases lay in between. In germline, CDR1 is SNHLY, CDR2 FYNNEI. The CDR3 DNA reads TGTGCCAGCAGAGAACCAGGGGAAGAGACCCAGTACTTC. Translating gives CASREPGEETQYF.

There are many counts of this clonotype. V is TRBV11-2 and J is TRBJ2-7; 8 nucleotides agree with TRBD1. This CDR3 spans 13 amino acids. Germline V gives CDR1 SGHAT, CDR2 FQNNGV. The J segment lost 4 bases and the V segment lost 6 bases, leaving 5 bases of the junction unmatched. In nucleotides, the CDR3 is TGTGCCAGCAGTCTTAGACAGGGGTACGAGCAGTACTTC. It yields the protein CASSLRQGYEQYF.

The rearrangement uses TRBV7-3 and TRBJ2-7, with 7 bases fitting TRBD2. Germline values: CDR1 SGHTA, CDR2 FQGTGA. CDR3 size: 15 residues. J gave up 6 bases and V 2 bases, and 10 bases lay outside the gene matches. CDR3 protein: CASSLAGDKTSEQYF. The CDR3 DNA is TGTGCCAGCAGCTTAGCGGGAGACAAAACGAGCGAGCAGTACTTC.

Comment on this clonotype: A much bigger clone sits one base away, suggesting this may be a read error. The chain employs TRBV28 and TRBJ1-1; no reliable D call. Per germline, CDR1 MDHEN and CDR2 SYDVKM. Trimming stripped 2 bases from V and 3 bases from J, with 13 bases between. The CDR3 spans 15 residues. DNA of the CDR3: TGTGCCAGCAGTTTAGTTAGTAGGATGGACACTGAAGCTTTCTTT. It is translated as CASSLVSRMDTEAFF.

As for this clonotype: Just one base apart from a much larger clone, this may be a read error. The CDR3 here is CSARGGRHEQYF. As DNA, the CDR3 is TGCAGCGCGAGGGGCGGCCGCCACGAGCAGTACTTC. The rearrangement links TRBV29-1 to TRBJ2-7; either TRBD1 or TRBD2 may fit D (5 bases each). Germline V CDR1 and CDR2: SQVTM, ANQGSEA. The V gene lost 7 bases and the J gene lost 5 bases, with 15 bases spanning the gap. The CDR3 spans 12 residues.

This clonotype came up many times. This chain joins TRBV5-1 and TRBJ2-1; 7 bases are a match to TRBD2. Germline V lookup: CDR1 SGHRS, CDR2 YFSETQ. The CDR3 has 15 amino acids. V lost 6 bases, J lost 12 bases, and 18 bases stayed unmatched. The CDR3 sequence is CASTLSGAPTSVQFF. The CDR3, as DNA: TGCGCCAGCACCCTCAGCGGGGCCCCTACAAGCGTGCAGTTCTTC.

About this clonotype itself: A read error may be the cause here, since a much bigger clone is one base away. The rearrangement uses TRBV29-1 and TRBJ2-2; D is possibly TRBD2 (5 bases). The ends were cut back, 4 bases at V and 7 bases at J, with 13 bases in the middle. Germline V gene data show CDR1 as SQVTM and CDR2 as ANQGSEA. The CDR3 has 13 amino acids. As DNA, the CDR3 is TGCAGCGTTGCACGGCGGGCGGGCGGGGAGCTGTTTTTT. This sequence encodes CSVARRAGGELFF.

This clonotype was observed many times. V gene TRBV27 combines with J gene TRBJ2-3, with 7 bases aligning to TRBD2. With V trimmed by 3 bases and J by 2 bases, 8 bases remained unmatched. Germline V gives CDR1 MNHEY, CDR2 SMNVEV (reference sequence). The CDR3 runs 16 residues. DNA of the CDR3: TGTGCCAGCAGTTTGGTGGCTAGCGGAAACACAGATACGCAGTATTTT. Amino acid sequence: CASSLVASGNTDTQYF.

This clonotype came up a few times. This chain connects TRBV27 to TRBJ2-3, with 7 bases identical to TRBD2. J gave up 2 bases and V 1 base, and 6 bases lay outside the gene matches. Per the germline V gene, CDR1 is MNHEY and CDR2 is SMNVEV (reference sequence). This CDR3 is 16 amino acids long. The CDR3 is CASSLLTSSYTDTQYF. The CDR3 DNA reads TGTGCCAGCAGTTTATTGACTAGCAGTTACACAGATACGCAGTATTTT.

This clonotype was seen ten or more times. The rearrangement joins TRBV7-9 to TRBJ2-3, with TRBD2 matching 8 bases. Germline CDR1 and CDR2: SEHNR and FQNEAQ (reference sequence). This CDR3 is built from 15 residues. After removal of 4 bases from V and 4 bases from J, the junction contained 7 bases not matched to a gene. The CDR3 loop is CASSSAGDYADTQYF. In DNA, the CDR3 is TGTGCCAGCAGCTCAGCGGGGGACTACGCAGATACGCAGTATTTT.

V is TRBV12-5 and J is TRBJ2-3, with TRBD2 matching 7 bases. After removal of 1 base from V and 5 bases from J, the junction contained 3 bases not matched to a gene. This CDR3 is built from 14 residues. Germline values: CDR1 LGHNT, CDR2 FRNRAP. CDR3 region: CASGLGGGVDTQYF. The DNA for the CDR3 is TGTGCTAGTGGTTTGGGGGGGGGAGTAGATACGCAGTATTTT.

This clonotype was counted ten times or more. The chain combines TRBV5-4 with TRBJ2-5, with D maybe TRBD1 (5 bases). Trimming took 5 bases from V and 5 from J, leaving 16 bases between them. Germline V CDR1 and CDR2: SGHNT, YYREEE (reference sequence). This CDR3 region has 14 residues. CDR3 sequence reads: CASREQGIGETQYF. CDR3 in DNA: TGTGCCAGCAGAGAGCAGGGTATAGGGGAGACCCAGTACTTC.

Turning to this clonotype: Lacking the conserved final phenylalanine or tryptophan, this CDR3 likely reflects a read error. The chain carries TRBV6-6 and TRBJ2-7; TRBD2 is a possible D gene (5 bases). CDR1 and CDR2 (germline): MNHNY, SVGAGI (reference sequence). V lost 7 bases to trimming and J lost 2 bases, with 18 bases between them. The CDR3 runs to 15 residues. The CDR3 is CASTTFSDFPYEQYL. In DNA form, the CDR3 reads TGTGCCAGCACCACCTTCTCGGACTTCCCCTACGAGCAGTACCTC.

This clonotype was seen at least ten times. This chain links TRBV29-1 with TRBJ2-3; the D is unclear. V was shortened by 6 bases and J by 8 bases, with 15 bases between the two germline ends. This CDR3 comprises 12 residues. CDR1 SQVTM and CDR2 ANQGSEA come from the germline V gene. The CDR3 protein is CSVEDWNGTQYF. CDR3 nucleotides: TGCAGCGTCGAGGATTGGAACGGTACGCAGTATTTT.

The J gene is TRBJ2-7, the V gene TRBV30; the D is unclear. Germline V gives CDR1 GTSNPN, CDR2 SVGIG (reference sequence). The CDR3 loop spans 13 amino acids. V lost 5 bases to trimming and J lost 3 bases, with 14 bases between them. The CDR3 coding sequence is TGTGCCTGGGATGAAGCTAGGGTCTACGAGCAGTACTTC. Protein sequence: CAWDEARVYEQYF.

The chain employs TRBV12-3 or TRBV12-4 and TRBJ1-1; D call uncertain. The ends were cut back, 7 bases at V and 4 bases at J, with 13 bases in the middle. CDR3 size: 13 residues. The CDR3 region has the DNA TGTGCCAGCACCTCTCCCTTGGGCACTGAAGCTTTCTTT. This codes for CASTSPLGTEAFF.

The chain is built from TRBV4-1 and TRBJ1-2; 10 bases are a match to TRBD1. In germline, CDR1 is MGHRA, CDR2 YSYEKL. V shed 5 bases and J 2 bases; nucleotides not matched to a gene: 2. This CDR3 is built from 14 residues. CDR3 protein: CASSGTGENYGYTF. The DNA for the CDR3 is TGCGCCAGCAGCGGGACAGGGGAGAACTATGGCTACACCTTC.

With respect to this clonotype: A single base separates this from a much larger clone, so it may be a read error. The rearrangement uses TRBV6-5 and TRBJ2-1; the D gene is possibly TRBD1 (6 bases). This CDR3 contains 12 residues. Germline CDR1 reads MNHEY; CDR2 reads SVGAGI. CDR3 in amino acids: CASSYSSGEQLF. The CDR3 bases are TGTGCCAGCAGTTACTCATCAGGGGAGCAGCTCTTC.

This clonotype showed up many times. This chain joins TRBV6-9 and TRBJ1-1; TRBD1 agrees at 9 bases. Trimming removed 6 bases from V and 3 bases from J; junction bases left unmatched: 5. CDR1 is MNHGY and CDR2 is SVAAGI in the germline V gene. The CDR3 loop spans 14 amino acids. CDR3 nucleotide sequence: TGTGCCAGCAGCCGGGACAGGGAGGACACTGAAGCTTTCTTT. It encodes CASSRDREDTEAFF.

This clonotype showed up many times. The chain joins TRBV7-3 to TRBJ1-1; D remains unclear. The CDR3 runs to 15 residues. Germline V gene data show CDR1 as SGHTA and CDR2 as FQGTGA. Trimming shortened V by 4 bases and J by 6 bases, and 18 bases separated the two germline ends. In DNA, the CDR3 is TGTGCCAGCAGCTCCGATGGAGGGTGGGCCTCTGAAGCTTTCTTT. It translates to CASSSDGGWASEAFF.

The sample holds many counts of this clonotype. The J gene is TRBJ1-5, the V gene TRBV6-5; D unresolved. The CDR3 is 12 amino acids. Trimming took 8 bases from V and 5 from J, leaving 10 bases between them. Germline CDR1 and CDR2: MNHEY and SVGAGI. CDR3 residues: CASGDADQPQHF. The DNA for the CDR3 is TGTGCCAGCGGCGACGCCGATCAGCCCCAGCATTTT.

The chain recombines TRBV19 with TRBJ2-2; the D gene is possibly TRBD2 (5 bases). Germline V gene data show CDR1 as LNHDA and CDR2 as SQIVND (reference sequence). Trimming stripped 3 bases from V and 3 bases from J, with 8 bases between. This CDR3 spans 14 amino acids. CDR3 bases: TGTGCCAGTAGTATGAACGGGGACACCGGGGAGCTGTTTTTT. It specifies CASSMNGDTGELFF.

CDR3 in DNA: TGTGCCACCTCCAGGGATGTTGGCAATCAGCCCCAGCATTTT. Translated: CATSRDVGNQPQHF. The chain is built from TRBV7-8 and TRBJ1-5, with a possible D match to TRBD1 (5 bases). The CDR3 consists of 14 residues. From germline, CDR1 is SGHVS and CDR2 FQNEAQ. V lost 10 bases to trimming and J lost 2 bases, with 15 bases between them.

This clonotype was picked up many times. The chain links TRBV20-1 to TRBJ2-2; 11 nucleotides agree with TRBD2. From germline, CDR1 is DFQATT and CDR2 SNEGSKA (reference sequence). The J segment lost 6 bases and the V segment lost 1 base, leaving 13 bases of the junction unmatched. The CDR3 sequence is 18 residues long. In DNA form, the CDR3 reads TGCAGTGCTAGAGTCCCCCCTACTAGCGGGAGAAAGGCCGGGGAGCTGTTTTTT. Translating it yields CSARVPPTSGRKAGELFF.